The text below deals with one T cell receptor beta chain. This sample is drawn from a study of blood T cell repertoires in COVID-19. The assay was immunoSEQ multiplex PCR, and TCRdb's table has in-frame clones only and misses some. This table holds more than 350,000 clones, more than 70% found once. CDR1 is MNHEY and CDR2 is SMNVEV in the germline V gene (reference sequence). CDR3 length: 15 residues. Unmatched junction bases numbered 6, after V lost 6 bases and J lost 2 bases. The gene calls are TRBV27 and TRBJ2-1; 8 nucleotides line up with TRBD2. This sequence was found in a woman younger than 45 with COVID-19, enrolled during active disease. Sequencing input: peripheral blood. The CDR3 nucleotides read TGTGCCAGCAGCGGGACTAGACACGCCTACAATGAGCAGTTCTTC. Its protein product is CASSGTRHAYNEQFF.